The 3 T cell receptor beta chains given below trace back to one sample, sequenced in a study of early T cells in non-severe SARS-CoV-2 infection. MiXCR, applied by TCRdb to the 5' RACE reads, yields one record per CDR3 protein. Altogether about 76,000 distinct CDR3 sequences are present, about 11% being singletons, with the ten largest covering 4.7%. The source material was whole blood. Receptors originate from an adult who was a healthcare worker with PCR-confirmed SARS-CoV-2 infection or an uninfected control (not recorded which).

This clonotype was detected ten times or more. Written as DNA, the CDR3 is TGTGCCAGCAGCTTCGGGGGAACCTACGAGCAGTACTTC. Its protein product is CASSFGGTYEQYF. The J gene is TRBJ2-7, the V gene TRBV7-9; perhaps TRBD2 as D (6 bases). Germline assignment: CDR1 SEHNR and CDR2 FQNEAQ (reference sequence). The V and J ends lost 3 bases and 2 bases respectively, with 8 bases between them. The CDR3 consists of 13 residues.

This clonotype has only a few counts. V and J are TRBV18 and TRBJ1-6; TRBD1 matches at 8 bases. Germline V gene data show CDR1 as KGHSH and CDR2 as LQKENI. V lost 3 bases and J lost 8; bases outside the gene matches: 9. CDR3 size: 16 residues. Written as DNA, the CDR3 is TGTGCCAGCTCACCGGGACAGGTCGGATCGGATTCACCCCTCCACTTT. Protein product: CASSPGQVGSDSPLHF.

In this sample, this clonotype turned up many times. The rearrangement uses TRBV29-1 and TRBJ2-7; 12 positions agree with TRBD1. CDR1 is SQVTM and CDR2 is ANQGSEA in the germline V gene. This CDR3 contains 12 residues. The junction had 2 bases not matched to a gene; V was cut back by 6 bases and J by 5 bases. This chain's CDR3 is CSVGQGANEQYF. Written as DNA, the CDR3 is TGCAGCGTGGGACAGGGGGCCAACGAGCAGTACTTC.